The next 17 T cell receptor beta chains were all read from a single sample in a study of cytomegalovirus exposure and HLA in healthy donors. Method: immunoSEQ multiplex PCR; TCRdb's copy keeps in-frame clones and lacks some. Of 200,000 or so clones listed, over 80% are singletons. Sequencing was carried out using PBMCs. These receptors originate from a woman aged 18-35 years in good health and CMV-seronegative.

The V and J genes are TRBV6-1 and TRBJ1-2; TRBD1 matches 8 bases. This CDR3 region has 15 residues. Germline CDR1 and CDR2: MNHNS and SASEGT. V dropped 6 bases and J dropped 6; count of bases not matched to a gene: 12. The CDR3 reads CASSLGQVRLDGYTF. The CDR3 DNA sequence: TGTGCCAGCAGCCTGGGACAGGTTAGGCTTGATGGCTACACCTTC.

CDR3 residues: CASSEFRGGHQPQHF. The CDR3 coding sequence is TGTGCCAGCAGTGAATTTCGTGGGGGCCATCAGCCCCAGCATTTT. The V gene is TRBV6-1, the J gene TRBJ1-5, with D possibly matching TRBD1 (6 bases). There are 15 residues in the CDR3. V lost 2 bases, J lost 5 bases, and 13 bases lay in between. Germline CDR1 MNHNS, CDR2 SASEGT.

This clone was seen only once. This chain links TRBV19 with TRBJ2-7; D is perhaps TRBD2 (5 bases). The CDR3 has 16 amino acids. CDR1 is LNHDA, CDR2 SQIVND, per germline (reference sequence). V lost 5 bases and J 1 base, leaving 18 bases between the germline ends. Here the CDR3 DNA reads TGTGCCAGTAGTCTCTACGGTGGGAGTGGGTCCTACGAGCAGTACTTC. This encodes CASSLYGGSGSYEQYF.

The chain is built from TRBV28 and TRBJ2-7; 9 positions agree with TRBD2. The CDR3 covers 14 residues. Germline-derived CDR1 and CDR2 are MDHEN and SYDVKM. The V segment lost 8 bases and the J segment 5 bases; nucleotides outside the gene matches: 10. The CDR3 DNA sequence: TGTGCCAGCGGCATAGCGGGAGCTCAAAACGAGCAGTACTTC. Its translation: CASGIAGAQNEQYF. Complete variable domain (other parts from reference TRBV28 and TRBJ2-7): DVKVTQSSRYLVKRTGEKVFLECVQDMDHENMFWYRQDPGLGLRLIYFSYDVKMKEKGDIPEGYSVSREKKERFSLILESASTNQTSMYLCASGIAGAQNEQYFGPGTRLTVT.

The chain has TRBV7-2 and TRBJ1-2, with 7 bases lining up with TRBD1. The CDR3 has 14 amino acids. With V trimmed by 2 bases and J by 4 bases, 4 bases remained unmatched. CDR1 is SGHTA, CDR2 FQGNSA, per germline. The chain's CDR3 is CASSLFQGVYGYTF. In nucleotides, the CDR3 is TGTGCCAGCAGCTTATTCCAGGGGGTCTATGGCTACACCTTC.

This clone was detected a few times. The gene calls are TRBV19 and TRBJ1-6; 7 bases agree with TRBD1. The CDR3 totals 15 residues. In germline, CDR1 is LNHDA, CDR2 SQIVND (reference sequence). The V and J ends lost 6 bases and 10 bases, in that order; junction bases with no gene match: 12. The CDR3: CASRTDRSVLSPLHF. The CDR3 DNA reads TGTGCCAGTAGAACGGACAGGAGTGTACTCTCACCCCTCCACTTT.

For the CDR3, the DNA is TGTGCCATCAGTGAGGGGCAGGACACTAGCACAGATACGCAGTATTTT. It translates to CAISEGQDTSTDTQYF. V is TRBV10-3 and J is TRBJ2-3, with a weak D call TRBD1 (5 bases). Germline values: CDR1 ENHRY, CDR2 SYGVKD. The CDR3 runs to 16 residues. V lost 2 bases and J 0 bases, leaving 12 bases between the germline ends.

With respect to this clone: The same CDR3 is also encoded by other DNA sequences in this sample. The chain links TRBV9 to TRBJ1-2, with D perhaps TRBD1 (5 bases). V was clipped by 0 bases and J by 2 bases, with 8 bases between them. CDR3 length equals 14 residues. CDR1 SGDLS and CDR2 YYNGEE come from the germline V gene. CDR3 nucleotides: TGTGCCAGCAGCGTAGGGGGGGAAAACTATGGCTACACCTTC. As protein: CASSVGGENYGYTF.

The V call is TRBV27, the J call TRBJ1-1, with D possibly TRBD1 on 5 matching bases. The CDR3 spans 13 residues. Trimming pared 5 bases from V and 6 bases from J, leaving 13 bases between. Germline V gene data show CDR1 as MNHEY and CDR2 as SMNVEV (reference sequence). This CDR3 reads CASSHTPGAEAFF. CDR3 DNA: TGTGCCAGCAGTCACACGCCGGGGGCTGAAGCTTTCTTT.

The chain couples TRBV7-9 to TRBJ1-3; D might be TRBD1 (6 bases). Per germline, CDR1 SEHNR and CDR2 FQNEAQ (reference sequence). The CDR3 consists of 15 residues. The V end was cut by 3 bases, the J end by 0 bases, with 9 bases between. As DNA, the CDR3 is TGTGCCAGCAGCTTGGACAGCCACTCTGGAAACACCATATATTTT. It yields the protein CASSLDSHSGNTIYF.

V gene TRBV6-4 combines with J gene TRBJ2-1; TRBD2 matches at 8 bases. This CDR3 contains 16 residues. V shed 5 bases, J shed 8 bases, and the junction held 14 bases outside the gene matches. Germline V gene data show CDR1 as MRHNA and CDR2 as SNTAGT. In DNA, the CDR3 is TGTGCCAGCAGTCTAGGAACGGGAGGGCCAGGGGATGAGCAGTTCTTC. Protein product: CASSLGTGGPGDEQFF.

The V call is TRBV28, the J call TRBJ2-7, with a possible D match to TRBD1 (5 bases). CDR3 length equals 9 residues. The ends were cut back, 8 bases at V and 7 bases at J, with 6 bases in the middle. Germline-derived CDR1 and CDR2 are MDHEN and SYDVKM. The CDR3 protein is CASGAEQYF. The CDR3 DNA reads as TGTGCCAGCGGGGCAGAGCAGTACTTC.

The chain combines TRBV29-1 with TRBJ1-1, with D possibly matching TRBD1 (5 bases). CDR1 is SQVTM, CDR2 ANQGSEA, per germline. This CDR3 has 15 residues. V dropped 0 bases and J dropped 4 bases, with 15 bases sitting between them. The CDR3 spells CSVEDRGLEGTEAFF. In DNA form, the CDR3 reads TGCAGCGTTGAAGATCGGGGACTGGAGGGCACTGAAGCTTTCTTT. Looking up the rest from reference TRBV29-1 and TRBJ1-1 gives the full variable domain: SAVISQKPSRDICQRGTSLTIQCQVDSQVTMMFWYRQQPGQSLTLIATANQGSEATYESGFVIDKFPISRPNLTFSTLTVSNMSPEDSSIYLCSVEDRGLEGTEAFFGQGTRLTVV.

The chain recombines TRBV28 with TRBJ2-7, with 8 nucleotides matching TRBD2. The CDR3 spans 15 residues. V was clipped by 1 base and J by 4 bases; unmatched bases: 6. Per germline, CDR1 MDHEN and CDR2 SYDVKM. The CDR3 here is CASSLLAGMGYEQYF. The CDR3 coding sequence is TGTGCCAGCAGTTTATTAGCGGGAATGGGTTACGAGCAGTACTTC.

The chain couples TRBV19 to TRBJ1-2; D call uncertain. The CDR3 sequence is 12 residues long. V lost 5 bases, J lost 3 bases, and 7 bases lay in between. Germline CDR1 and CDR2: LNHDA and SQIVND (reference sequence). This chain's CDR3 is CASSPADYGYTF. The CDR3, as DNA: TGTGCCAGTAGTCCGGCGGACTATGGCTACACCTTC.

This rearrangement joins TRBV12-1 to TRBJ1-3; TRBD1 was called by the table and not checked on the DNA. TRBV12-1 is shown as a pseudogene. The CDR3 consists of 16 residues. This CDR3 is CASSFGDRGVRNTIYF. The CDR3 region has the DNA TGTGCCAGCAGCTTTGGGGACAGGGGCGTGAGAAACACCATATATTTT.

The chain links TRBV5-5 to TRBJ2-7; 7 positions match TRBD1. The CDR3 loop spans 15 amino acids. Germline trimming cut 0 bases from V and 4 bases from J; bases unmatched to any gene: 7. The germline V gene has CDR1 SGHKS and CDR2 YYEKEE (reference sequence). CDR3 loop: CASSLGVGQRYEQYF. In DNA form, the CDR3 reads TGTGCCAGCAGCTTGGGGGTGGGACAGAGATACGAGCAGTACTTC.